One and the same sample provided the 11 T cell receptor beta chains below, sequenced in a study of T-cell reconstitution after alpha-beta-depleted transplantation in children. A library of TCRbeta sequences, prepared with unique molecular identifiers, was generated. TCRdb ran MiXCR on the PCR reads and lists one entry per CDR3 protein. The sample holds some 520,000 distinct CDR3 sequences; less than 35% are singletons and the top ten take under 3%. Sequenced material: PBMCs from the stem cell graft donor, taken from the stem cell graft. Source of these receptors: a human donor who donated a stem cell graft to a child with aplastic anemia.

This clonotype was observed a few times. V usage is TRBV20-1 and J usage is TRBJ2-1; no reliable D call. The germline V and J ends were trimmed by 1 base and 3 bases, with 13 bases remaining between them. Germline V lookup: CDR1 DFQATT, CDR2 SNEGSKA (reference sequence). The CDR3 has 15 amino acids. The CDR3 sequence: CSARGIDSLYNEQFF. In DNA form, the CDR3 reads TGCAGTGCTAGAGGTATAGACTCACTCTACAATGAGCAGTTCTTC.

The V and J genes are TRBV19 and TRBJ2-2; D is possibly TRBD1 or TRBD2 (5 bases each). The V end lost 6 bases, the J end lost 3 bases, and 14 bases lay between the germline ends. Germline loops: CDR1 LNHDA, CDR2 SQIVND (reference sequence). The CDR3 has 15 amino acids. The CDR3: CASSAGTAYTGELFF. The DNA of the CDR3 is TGTGCCAGTAGCGCCGGGACGGCTTACACCGGGGAGCTGTTTTTT.

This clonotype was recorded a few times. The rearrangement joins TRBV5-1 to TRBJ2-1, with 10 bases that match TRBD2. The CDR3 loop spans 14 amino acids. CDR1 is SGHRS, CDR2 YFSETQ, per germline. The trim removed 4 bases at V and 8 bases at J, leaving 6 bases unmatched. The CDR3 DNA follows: TGCGCCAGCAGCGGAGCGGGAGGGCCTTATGAGCAGTTCTTC. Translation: CASSGAGGPYEQFF.

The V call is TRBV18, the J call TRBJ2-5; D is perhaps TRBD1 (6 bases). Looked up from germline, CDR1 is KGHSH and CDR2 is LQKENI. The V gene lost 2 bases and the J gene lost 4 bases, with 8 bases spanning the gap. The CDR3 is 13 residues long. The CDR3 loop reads CASSPDRRETQYF. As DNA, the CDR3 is TGTGCCAGCTCACCAGACAGGAGAGAGACCCAGTACTTC.

This CDR3 reads CASRVLPGAYEQYV. The CDR3 DNA reads TGCGCCAGCAGGGTGCTCCCAGGGGCCTACGAGCAGTACGTC. The chain joins TRBV5-1 to TRBJ2-7, with D possibly being TRBD1 (6 bases). Trimming pared 5 bases from V and 2 bases from J, leaving 14 bases between. The germline gives CDR1 SGHRS, CDR2 YFSETQ. The CDR3 spans 14 residues.

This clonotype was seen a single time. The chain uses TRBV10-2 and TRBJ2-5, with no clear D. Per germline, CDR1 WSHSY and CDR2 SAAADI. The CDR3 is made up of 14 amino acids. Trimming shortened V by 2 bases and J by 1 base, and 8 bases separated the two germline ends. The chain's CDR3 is CASSERHGQETQYF. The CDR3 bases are TGCGCCAGCAGTGAGCGTCACGGCCAAGAGACCCAGTACTTC.

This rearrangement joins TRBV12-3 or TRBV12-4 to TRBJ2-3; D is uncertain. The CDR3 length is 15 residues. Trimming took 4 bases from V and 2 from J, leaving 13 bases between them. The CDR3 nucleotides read TGTGCCAGCAGTTCCGACGTCTTCCCCACAGATACGCAGTATTTT. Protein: CASSSDVFPTDTQYF.

CDR3 in amino acids: CASSYSVGVNQPQHF. CDR3 in DNA: TGTGCCAGCAGTTACTCGGTAGGGGTCAATCAGCCCCAGCATTTT. The gene calls are TRBV6-5 and TRBJ1-5; TRBD1 might be the D (5 bases). CDR3 length: 15 amino acids. Between the trimmed V and J ends, which lost 0 bases and 3 bases, there was a span of 9 bases. Germline V CDR1 and CDR2: MNHEY, SVGAGI.

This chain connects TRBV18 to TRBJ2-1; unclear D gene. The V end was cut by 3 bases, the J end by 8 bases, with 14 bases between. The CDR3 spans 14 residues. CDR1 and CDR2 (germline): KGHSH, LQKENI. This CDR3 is CASSPRSSFDEQFF. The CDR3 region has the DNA TGTGCCAGCTCACCGAGATCGAGTTTCGATGAGCAGTTCTTC.

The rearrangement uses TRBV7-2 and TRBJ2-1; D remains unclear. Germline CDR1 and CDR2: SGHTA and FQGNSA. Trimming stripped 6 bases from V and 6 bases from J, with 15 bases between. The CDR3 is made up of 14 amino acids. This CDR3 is CASSPEPPTNEQFF. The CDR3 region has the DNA TGTGCCAGCAGTCCGGAGCCGCCGACCAATGAGCAGTTCTTC.

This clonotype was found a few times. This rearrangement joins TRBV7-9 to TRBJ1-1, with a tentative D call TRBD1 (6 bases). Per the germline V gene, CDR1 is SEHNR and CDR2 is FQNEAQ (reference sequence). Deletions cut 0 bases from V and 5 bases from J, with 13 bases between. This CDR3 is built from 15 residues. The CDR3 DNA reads TGTGCCAGCAGCTTAGCTTGGGACACAAAGACTGAAGCTTTCTTT. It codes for CASSLAWDTKTEAFF.